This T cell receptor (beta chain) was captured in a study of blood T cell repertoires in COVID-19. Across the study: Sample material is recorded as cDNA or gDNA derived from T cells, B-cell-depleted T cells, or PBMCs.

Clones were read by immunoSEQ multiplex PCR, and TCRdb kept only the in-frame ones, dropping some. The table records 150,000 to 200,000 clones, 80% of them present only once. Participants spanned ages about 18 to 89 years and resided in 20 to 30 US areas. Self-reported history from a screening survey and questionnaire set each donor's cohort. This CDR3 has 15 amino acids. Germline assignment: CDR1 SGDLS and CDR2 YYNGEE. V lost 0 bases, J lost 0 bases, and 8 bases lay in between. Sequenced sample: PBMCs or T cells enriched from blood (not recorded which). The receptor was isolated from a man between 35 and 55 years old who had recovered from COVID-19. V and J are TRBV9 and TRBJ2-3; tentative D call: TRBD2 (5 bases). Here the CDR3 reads CASSVAGTSTDTQYF. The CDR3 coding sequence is TGTGCCAGCAGCGTAGCGGGAACTAGCACAGATACGCAGTATTTT.